A selection of T cell receptor beta chains follows, all from one sample in a study of blood T cell repertoires in COVID-19. TCRdb's copy holds only in-frame clones and misses some; the assay was immunoSEQ multiplex PCR. This table has more than 85,000 clones, around four fifths appearing once. Specimen: peripheral blood. These receptors were taken from a man in his 70s with acute or convalescent COVID-19. The CDR3 runs from the conserved cysteine through the conserved F or W. The D gene is left open where the match is weak. Where a row states a size, it is once, few, many or the class of an expanded clone; other rows omit it.

j_gene,d_gene,abundance,v_gene,CDR3nt,CDR3aa
TRBJ1-5,TRBD1,few,TRBV2,TGTGCCAGCAGTGGGGACAGAGTCCGTCAGCCCCAGCATTTT,CASSGDRVRQPQHF
TRBJ2-7,TRBD2,.,TRBV7-2,TGTGCCAGCAGAGGGACTAGCGGGAGCTACGAGCAGTACTTC,CASRGTSGSYEQYF
TRBJ2-7,.,.,TRBV2,TGTGCCAGCAGTGTGGCCGGGGTAACCTACGAGCAGTACTTC,CASSVAGVTYEQYF
TRBJ2-7,.,.,TRBV7-2,TGTGCCAGCCCTCTGGGGCGATCTTCCTACGAGCAGTACTTC,CASPLGRSSYEQYF
TRBJ2-7,TRBD1,.,TRBV24-1,TGTGCCACCGGACAGGGTGACCCCCACGAGCAGTACTTC,CATGQGDPHEQYF
TRBJ2-7,TRBD1,.,TRBV28,TGTGCCAGCAAGATGACAGGGGTCTACGAGCAGTACTTC,CASKMTGVYEQYF
TRBJ2-1,.,once,TRBV24-1,TGTGCCACCAGTGATTTCAGGCGGGCCCAGTTCTTC,CATSDFRRAQFF
TRBJ2-1,.,.,TRBV7-8,TGTGCCAGCAAACCCAGGGTTCTCAACAATGAGCAGTTCTTC,CASKPRVLNNEQFF
TRBJ2-2,TRBD1,once,TRBV5-1,TGCGCCAGCAGCTTGTTGACAGGGGATGGGGAGCTGTTTTTT,CASSLLTGDGELFF
TRBJ2-5,TRBD1,.,TRBV6-5,TGTGCCAGCAACCCAACAGGGGGCTGGGAGACCCAGTACTTC,CASNPTGGWETQYF
TRBJ2-5,TRBD2,.,TRBV10-3,TGTGCCATCAGCCAACCCGGGACTAGCGGCCGACAAGAGACCCAGTACTTC,CAISQPGTSGRQETQYF
TRBJ2-7,.,.,TRBV7-9,TGTGCCAGCAGCCCGGGGACTTACGAGCAGTACTTC,CASSPGTYEQYF
TRBJ2-7,TRBD1,.,TRBV30,TGTGCCTGGAGTCCCCGGACAGGTATTAGTGACGAGCAGTACTTC,CAWSPRTGISDEQYF
TRBJ2-5,.,.,TRBV11-2,TGTGCCAGCACCTTACCGAGGAGCGGGCTAGTAGAGACCCAGTACTTC,CASTLPRSGLVETQYF
TRBJ2-2,TRBD1,.,TRBV30,TGTGCCCCAGAGGGGGCGCTGTTTTTT,CAPEGALFF
TRBJ1-1,.,.,TRBV18,TGTGCCAGCTCACTCAGGGAGGGGCCGAACACTGAAGCTTTCTTT,CASSLREGPNTEAFF
TRBJ1-6,.,few,TRBV30,TGTGCCTGGAGTGTCGCCGGGAGGTCACCCCTCCACTTT,CAWSVAGRSPLHF
TRBJ1-3,.,.,TRBV30,TGTGCCTGGAGTGTACTTGAAAACACCATATATTTT,CAWSVLENTIYF
TRBJ1-4,.,once,TRBV11-2,TGTGCCAGCAACGCGGGGAGCTCTAATGAAAAACTGTTTTTT,CASNAGSSNEKLFF
TRBJ2-3,TRBD1,.,TRBV5-1,TGCGCCAGCAGCTTGGACCCGACAGGGTCGGATACGCAGTATTTT,CASSLDPTGSDTQYF
TRBJ1-6,.,.,TRBV6-5,TGTGCCAGCAGTTATCGGCAGGGTGGTAATTCACCCCTCCACTTT,CASSYRQGGNSPLHF
TRBJ1-5,.,.,TRBV7-2,TGTGCCAGCAGCCGAGGGCTTGATCAGCCCCAGCATTTT,CASSRGLDQPQHF
TRBJ1-1,.,.,TRBV6-5,TGTGCCAGCACCCAAGGAGGTAGGAACACTGAAGCTTTCTTT,CASTQGGRNTEAFF
TRBJ2-2,.,.,TRBV30,TGTGCCTGGACGGAGTATTGGGACACCGGGGAGCTGTTTTTT,CAWTEYWDTGELFF
TRBJ1-1,.,.,TRBV11-1,TGTGCCAGCAGCTTGGAGGGGATGAACACTGAAGCTTTCTTT,CASSLEGMNTEAFF
TRBJ2-7,.,.,TRBV30,TGTGCCTGGAGTGTCCAGGGGACCTACGAGCAGTACTTC,CAWSVQGTYEQYF
TRBJ1-2,.,.,TRBV7-9,TGTGCCAGCAGCTTACAGGCAGGCTATGGCTACACCTTC,CASSLQAGYGYTF
TRBJ2-1,TRBD2,.,TRBV2,TGTGCCAGCAGTTATGGTCTAGCGGATGAGCAGTTCTTC,CASSYGLADEQFF
TRBJ2-1,TRBD2,.,TRBV5-1,TGCGCCAGCAGCCGCGGGGGGCCTCCCTACAATGAGCAGTTCTTC,CASSRGGPPYNEQFF
TRBJ2-1,TRBD1,.,TRBV11-3,TGTGCCAGCAGCTTAAGGTCGACAGGGCTGGTGGATGAGCAGTTCTTC,CASSLRSTGLVDEQFF
TRBJ1-3,.,.,TRBV3-1/TRBV3-2,TGTGCCAGCAGCCAAGAACATTCCGGGTACACCATATATTTT,CASSQEHSGYTIYF
TRBJ1-1,.,.,TRBV12-3/TRBV12-4,TGTGCCAGCAGTCCGCTGAGTGAAGCTTTCTTT,CASSPLSEAFF
TRBJ1-3,.,.,TRBV11-2,TGTGCCAGCAGCTATCCCCCGGCGGCAGGAAACACCATATATTTT,CASSYPPAAGNTIYF
TRBJ1-2,TRBD1,.,TRBV7-9,TGTGCCAGCAGCTTATCACGACAGGGCCTTAACTATGGCTACACCTTC,CASSLSRQGLNYGYTF
TRBJ1-1,.,.,TRBV16,TGTGCCAGCAGCCCCCGATTGCAGGGCAACACTGAAGCTTTCTTT,CASSPRLQGNTEAFF
TRBJ2-1,TRBD2,.,TRBV18,TGTGCCAGCTCACCAATCCGGACTAGCGGGGGGTCGAGCTCCTACAATGAGCAGTTCTTC,CASSPIRTSGGSSSYNEQFF
TRBJ1-5,TRBD1,.,TRBV5-8,TGTGCCAGCAGCTTATACGGACAGGGTCGTCAGCCCCAGCATTTT,CASSLYGQGRQPQHF
TRBJ1-2,TRBD1,.,TRBV7-3,TGTGCCAGCAGCCCGGGACAGGGGAGGTATGGCTACACCTTC,CASSPGQGRYGYTF
TRBJ2-5,TRBD2,.,TRBV5-1,TGCGCCAGCAGCTTGACTAGCGGGAGTATAAAGACCCAGTACTTC,CASSLTSGSIKTQYF
TRBJ1-5,TRBD1,once,TRBV3-1/TRBV3-2,TGTGCCAGCAGCCCTTCCGGGACAGGGGGCGATCAGCCCCAGCATTTT,CASSPSGTGGDQPQHF
TRBJ1-6,TRBD1,.,TRBV18,TGTGCCAGCTCACCACCACAGGGGGCGCTTCGTAATTCACCCCTCCACTTT,CASSPPQGALRNSPLHF